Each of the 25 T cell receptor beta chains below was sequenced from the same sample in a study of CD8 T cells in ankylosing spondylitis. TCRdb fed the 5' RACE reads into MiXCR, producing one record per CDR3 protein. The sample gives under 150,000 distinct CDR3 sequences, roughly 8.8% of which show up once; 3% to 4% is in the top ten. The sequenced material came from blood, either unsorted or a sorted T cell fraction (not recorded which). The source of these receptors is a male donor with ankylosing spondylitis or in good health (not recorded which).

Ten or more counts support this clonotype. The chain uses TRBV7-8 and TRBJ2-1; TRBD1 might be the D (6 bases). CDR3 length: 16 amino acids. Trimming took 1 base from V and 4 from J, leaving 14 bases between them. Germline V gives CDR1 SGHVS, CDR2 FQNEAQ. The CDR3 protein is CASSLGQALKYNEQFF. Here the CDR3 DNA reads TGTGCCAGCAGCTTAGGACAGGCCCTAAAATACAATGAGCAGTTCTTC. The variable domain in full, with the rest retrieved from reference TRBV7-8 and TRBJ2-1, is GAGVSQSPRYKVAKRGQDVALRCDPISGHVSLFWYQQALGQGPEFLTYFQNEAQLDKSGLPSDRFFAERPEGSVSTLKIQRTQQEDSAVYLCASSLGQALKYNEQFFGPGTRLTVL.

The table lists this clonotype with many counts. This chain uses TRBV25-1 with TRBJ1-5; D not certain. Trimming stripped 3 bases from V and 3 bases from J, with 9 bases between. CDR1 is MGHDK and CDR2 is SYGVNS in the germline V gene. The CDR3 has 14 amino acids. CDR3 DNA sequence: TGTGCCAGCAGTGAGTACAGTCTCAATCAGCCCCAGCATTTT. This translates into CASSEYSLNQPQHF.

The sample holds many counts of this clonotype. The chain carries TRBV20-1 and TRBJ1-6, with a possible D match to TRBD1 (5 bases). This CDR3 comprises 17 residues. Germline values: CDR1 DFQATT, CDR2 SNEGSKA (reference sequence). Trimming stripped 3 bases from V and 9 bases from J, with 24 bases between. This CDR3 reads CSARYPDGAGLRSPLHF. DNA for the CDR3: TGCAGTGCTAGGTACCCCGATGGGGCGGGTCTCCGTTCACCCCTCCACTTT.

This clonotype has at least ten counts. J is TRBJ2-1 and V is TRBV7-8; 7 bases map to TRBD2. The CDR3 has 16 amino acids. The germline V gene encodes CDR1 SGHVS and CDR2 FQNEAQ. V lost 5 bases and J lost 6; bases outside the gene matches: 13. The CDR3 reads CASSVLLAGESNEQFF. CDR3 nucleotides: TGTGCCAGCAGCGTACTACTTGCGGGAGAGTCCAATGAGCAGTTCTTC.

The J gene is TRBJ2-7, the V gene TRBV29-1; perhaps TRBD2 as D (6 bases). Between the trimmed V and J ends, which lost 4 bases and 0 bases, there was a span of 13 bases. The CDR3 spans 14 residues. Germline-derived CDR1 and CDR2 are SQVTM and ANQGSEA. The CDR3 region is CSVVLAGTSYEQYF. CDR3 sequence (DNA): TGCAGCGTTGTCCTGGCGGGGACCTCCTACGAGCAGTACTTC.

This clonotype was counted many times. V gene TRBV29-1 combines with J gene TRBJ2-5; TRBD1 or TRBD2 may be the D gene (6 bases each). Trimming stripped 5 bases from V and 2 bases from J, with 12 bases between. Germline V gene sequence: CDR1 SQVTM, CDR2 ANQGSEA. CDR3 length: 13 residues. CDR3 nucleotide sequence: TGCAGCGTTCCGGAGGGGGATCAAGAGACCCAGTACTTC. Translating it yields CSVPEGDQETQYF.

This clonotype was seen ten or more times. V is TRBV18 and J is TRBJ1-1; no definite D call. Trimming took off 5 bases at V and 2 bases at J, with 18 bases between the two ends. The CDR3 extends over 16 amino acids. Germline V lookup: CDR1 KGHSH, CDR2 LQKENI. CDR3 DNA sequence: TGTGCCAGCTCATCCAATCCTCCTCGGAGTAACACTGAAGCTTTCTTT. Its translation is CASSSNPPRSNTEAFF.

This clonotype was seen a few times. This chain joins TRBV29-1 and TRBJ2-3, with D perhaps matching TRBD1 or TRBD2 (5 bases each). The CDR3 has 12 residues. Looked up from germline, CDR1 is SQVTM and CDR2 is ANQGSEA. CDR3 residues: CSAGAGRDTQYF. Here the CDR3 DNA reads TGCAGTGCTGGGGCGGGCCGAGATACGCAGTATTTT.

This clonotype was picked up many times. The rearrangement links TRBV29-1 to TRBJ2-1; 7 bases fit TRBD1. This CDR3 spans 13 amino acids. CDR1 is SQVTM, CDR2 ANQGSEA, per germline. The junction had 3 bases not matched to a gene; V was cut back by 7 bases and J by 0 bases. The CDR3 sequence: CSARDSSYNEQFF. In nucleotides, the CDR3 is TGCAGCGCTCGGGACAGCTCCTACAATGAGCAGTTCTTC.

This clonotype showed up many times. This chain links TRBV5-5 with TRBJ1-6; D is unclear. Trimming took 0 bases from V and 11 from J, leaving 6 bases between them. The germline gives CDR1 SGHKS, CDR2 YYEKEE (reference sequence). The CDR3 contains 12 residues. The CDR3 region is CASSLDSPPLHF. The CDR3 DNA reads TGTGCCAGCAGCTTGGATAGCCCACCCCTCCACTTT.

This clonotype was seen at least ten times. The CDR3 DNA is TGTGCCAGCAGCCAGGGACAGTTGGAGACCCAGTACTTC. It encodes CASSQGQLETQYF. The rearrangement joins TRBV4-2 to TRBJ2-5, with TRBD1 identical over 7 bases. Unmatched junction bases numbered 3, after V lost 3 bases and J lost 5 bases. The CDR3 extends over 13 amino acids. CDR1 is LGHNA, CDR2 YNFKEQ, per germline.

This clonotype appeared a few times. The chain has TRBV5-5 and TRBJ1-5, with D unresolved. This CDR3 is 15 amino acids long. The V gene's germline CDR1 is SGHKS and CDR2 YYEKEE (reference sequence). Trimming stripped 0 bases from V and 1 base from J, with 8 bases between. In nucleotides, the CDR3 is TGTGCCAGCAGCTTGGGACAAGGGAGCAATCAGCCCCAGCATTTT. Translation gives CASSLGQGSNQPQHF.

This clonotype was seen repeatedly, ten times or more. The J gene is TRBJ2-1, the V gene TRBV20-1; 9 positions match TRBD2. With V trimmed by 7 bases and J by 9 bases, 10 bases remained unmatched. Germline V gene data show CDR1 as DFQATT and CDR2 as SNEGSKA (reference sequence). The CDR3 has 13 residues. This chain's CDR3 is CSGLGTSPLEQFF. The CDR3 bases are TGCAGTGGCCTCGGGACTAGCCCACTTGAGCAGTTCTTC.

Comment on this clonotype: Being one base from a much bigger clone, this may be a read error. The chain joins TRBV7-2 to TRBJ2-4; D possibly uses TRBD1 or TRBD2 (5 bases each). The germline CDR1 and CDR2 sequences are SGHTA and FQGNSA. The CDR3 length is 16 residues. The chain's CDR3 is CASSLVENGAKNSQYF. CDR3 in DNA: TGTGCCAGCAGCTTAGTAGAAAACGGGGCCAAAAACAGTCAGTACTTC.

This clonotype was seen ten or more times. The CDR3 nucleotides read TGTGCCAGCAGTTACCGAGTCGGTCAGGGAGGCGATGAGCAGTTCTTC. It codes for CASSYRVGQGGDEQFF. The chain uses TRBV6-5 and TRBJ2-1, with D perhaps matching TRBD2 (6 bases). Per the germline V gene, CDR1 is MNHEY and CDR2 is SVGAGI. The CDR3 is made up of 16 amino acids. The V gene lost 2 bases and the J gene lost 8 bases, with 19 bases spanning the gap.

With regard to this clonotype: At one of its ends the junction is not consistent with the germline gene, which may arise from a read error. CDR3 region: CASSETGTKELF. In DNA form, the CDR3 reads TGTGCCAGCAGCGAAACCGGGACTAAGGAGCTCTTC. The chain recombines TRBV25-1 with TRBJ2-1, with 7 bases lining up with TRBD2. The CDR3 is 12 residues long. Germline V gene data show CDR1 as MGHDK and CDR2 as SYGVNS.

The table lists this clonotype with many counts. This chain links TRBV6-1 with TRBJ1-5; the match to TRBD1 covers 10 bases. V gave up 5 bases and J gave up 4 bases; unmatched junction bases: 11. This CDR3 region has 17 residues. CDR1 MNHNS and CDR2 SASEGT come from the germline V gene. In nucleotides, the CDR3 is TGTGCCAGCAGTCCCCGACAGGGGGCCTCAAAGAATCAGCCCCAGCATTTT. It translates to CASSPRQGASKNQPQHF.

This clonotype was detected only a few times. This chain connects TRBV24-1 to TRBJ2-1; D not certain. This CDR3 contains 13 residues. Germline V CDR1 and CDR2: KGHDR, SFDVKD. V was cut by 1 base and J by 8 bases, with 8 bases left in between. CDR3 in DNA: TGTGCCACCAGTGATTTCTACCAAGATGAGCAGTTCTTC. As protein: CATSDFYQDEQFF.

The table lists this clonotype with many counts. This CDR3 is CSALGPRTQETQYF. For the CDR3, the DNA is TGCAGTGCTTTGGGACCGCGAACACAAGAGACCCAGTACTTC. This chain connects TRBV20-1 to TRBJ2-5; D is tentatively TRBD1 or TRBD2 (5 bases each). In germline, CDR1 is DFQATT, CDR2 SNEGSKA (reference sequence). The CDR3 runs to 14 residues. Trimming left V 5 bases short and J 2 bases short, with 15 bases between.

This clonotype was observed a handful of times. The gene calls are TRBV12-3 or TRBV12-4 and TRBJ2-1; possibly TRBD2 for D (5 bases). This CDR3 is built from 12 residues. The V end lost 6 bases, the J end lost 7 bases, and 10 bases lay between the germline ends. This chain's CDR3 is CASSPQRNEQFF. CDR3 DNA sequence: TGTGCCAGCAGCCCCCAGCGGAATGAGCAGTTCTTC.

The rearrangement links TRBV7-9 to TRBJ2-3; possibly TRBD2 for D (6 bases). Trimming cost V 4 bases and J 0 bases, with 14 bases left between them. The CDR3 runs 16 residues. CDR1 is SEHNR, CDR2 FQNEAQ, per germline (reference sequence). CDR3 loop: CASSSPGGTSTDTQYF. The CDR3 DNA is TGTGCCAGCAGCTCCCCTGGAGGGACTAGCACAGATACGCAGTATTTT.

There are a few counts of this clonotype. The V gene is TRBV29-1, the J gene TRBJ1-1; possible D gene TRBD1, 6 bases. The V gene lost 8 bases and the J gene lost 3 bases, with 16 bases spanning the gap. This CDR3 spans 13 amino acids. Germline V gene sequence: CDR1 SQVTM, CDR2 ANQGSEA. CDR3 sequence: CSSRGAGDTEAFF. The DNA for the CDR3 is TGCAGCTCAAGGGGGGCCGGGGACACTGAAGCTTTCTTT.

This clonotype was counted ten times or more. The CDR3 protein is CASSRDRADTQYF. CDR3 coding DNA: TGTGCCAGCAGCCGGGACCGAGCAGATACGCAGTATTTT. The rearrangement joins TRBV28 to TRBJ2-3, with D perhaps matching TRBD1 or TRBD2 (5 bases each). The CDR3 runs 13 residues. Germline V gene lookup returns CDR1 MDHEN and CDR2 SYDVKM. The V and J ends lost 6 bases and 4 bases respectively, with 11 bases between them.

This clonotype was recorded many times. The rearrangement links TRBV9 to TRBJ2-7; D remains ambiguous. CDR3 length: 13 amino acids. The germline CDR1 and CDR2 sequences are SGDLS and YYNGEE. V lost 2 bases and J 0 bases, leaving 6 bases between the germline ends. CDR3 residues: CASSVGFSYEQYF. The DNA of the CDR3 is TGTGCCAGCAGCGTCGGATTCTCCTACGAGCAGTACTTC.

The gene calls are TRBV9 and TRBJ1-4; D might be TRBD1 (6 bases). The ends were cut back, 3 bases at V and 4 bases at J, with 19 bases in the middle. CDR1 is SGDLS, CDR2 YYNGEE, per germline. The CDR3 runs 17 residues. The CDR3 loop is CASSATPFGGGNEKLFF. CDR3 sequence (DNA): TGTGCCAGCAGCGCGACCCCATTTGGGGGCGGTAATGAAAAACTGTTTTTT.